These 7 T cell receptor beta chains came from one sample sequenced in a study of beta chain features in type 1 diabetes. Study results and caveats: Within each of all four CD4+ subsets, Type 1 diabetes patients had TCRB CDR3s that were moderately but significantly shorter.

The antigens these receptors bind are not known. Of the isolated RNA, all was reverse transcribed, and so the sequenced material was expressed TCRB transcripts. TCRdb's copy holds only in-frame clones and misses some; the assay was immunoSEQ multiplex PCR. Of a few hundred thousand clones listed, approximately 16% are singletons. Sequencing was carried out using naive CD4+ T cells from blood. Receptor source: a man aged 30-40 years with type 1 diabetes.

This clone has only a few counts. CDR3 region: CASSSQVAGGPAEQFF. CDR3 nucleotide sequence: TGCGCCAGCAGCTCCCAGGTGGCGGGAGGGCCAGCGGAGCAGTTCTTC. The rearrangement links TRBV5-1 to TRBJ2-1; 9 bases line up with TRBD2. The CDR3 length is 16 residues. V was pared by 3 bases and J by 10 bases, with 14 bases of the junction left unmatched. Germline CDR1 and CDR2: SGHRS and YFSETQ.

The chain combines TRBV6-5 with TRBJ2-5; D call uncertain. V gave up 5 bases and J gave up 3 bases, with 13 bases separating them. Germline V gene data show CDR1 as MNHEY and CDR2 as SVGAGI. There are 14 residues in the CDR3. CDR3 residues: CASSEPGLEETQYF. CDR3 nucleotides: TGTGCCAGCAGTGAACCGGGTCTTGAAGAGACCCAGTACTTC.

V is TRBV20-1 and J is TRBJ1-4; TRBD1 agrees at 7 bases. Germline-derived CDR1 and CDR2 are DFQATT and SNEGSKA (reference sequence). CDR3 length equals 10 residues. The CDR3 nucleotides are TGCAGCGCAAGATACAGGGGACTGTTTTTT. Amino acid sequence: CSARYRGLFF.

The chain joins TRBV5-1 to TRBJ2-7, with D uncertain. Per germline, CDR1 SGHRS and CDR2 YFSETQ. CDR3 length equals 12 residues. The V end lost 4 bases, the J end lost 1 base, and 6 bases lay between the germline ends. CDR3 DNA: TGCGCCAGCAGCCACGGTTCCTACGAGCAGTACTTC. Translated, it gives CASSHGSYEQYF.

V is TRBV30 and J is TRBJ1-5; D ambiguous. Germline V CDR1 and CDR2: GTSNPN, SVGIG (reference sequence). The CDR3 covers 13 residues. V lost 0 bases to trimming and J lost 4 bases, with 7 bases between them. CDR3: CAWSVTANQPQHF. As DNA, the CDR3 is TGTGCCTGGAGTGTCACAGCTAATCAGCCCCAGCATTTT.

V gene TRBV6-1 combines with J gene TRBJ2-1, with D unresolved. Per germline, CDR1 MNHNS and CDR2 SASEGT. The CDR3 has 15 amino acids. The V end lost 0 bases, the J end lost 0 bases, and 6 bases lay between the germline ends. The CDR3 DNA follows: TGTGCCAGCAGTGAAGCGGCGAGCTCCTACAATGAGCAGTTCTTC. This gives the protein CASSEAASSYNEQFF.

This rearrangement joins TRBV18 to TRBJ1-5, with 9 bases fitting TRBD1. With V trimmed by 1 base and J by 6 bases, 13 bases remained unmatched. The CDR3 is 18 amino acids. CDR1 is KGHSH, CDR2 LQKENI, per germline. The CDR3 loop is CASSPRVIQGAEVQPQHF. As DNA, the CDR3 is TGTGCCAGCTCACCACGAGTGATACAGGGGGCAGAAGTTCAGCCCCAGCATTTT.